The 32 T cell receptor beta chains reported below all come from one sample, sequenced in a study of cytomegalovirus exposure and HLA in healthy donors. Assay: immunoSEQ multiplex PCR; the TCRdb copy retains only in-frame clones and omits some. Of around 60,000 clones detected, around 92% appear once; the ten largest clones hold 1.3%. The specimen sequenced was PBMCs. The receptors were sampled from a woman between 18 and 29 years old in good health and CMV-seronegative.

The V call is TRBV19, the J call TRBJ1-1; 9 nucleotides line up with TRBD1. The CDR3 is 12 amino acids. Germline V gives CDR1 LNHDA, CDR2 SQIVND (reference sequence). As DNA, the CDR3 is TGTGGCACAGGGGGCGTTTACACTGAAGCTTTCTTT. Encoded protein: CGTGGVYTEAFF.

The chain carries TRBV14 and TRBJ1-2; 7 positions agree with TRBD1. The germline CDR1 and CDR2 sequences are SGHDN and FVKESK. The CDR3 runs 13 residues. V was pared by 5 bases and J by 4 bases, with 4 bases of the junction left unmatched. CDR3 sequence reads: CASSEGAGYGYTF. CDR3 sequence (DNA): TGTGCCAGCAGCGAGGGGGCTGGCTATGGCTACACCTTC.

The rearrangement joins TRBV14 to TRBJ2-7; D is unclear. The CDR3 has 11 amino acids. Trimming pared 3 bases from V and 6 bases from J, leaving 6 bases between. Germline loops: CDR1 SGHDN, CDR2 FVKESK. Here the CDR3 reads CASSQTIEQYF. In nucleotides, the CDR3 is TGTGCCAGCAGCCAGACAATCGAGCAGTACTTC.

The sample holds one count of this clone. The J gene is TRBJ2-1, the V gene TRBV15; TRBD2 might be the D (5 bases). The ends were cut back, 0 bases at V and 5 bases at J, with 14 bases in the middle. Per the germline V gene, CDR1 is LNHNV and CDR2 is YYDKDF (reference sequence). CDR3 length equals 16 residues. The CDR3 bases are TGTGCCACCAGCAGAGATGGGGAAACGGGAAACAATGAGCAGTTCTTC. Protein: CATSRDGETGNNEQFF.

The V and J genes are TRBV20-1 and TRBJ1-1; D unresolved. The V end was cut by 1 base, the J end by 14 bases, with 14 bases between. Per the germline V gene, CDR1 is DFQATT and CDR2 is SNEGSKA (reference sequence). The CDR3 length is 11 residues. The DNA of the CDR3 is TGCAGTGCTAGAGGCGGGCAGCCGTGGTTCTTT. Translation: CSARGGQPWFF.

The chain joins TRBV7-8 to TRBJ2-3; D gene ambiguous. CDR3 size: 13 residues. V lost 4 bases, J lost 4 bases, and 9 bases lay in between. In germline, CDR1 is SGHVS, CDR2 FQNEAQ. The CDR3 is CASSSESPDTQYF. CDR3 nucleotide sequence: TGTGCCAGCAGCTCCGAGAGCCCAGATACGCAGTATTTT.

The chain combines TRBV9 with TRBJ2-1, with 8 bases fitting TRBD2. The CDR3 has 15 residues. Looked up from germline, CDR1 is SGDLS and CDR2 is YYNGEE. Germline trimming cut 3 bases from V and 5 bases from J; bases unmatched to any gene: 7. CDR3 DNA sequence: TGTGCCAGCAGCGAGGGTAGCGGGACAAACAATGAGCAGTTCTTC. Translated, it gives CASSEGSGTNNEQFF.

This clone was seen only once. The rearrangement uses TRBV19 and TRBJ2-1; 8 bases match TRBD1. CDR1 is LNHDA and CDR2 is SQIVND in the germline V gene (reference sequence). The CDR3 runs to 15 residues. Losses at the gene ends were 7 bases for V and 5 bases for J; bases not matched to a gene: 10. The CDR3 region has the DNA TGTGCCAGTACAGGGGGCGCGGCGGGGAACAATGAGCAGTTCTTC. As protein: CASTGGAAGNNEQFF. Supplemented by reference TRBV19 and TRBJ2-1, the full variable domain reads DGGITQSPKYLFRKEGQNVTLSCEQNLNHDAMYWYRQDPGQGLRLIYYSQIVNDFQKGDIAEGYSVSREKKESFPLTVTSAQKNPTAFYLCASTGGAAGNNEQFFGPGTRLTVL.

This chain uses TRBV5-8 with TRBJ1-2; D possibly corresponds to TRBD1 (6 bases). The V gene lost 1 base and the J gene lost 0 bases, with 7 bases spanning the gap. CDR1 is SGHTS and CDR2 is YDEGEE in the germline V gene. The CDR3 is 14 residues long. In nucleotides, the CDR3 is TGTGCCAGCAGCTTGCGGACAGCTAACTATGGCTACACCTTC. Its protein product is CASSLRTANYGYTF.

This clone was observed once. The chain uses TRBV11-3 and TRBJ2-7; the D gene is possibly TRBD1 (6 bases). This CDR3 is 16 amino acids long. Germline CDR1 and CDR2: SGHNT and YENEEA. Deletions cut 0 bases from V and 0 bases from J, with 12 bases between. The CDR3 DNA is TGTGCCAGCAGCTTAGATCCGGGGACAAGCTCCTACGAGCAGTACTTC. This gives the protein CASSLDPGTSSYEQYF.

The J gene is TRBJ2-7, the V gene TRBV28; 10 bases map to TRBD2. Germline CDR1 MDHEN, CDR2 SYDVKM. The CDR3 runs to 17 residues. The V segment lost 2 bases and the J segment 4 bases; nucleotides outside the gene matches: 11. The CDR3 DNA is TGTGCCAGCAGTTTACTACAGCGGGGGGGGCTCTTTTACGAGCAGTACTTC. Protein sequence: CASSLLQRGGLFYEQYF.

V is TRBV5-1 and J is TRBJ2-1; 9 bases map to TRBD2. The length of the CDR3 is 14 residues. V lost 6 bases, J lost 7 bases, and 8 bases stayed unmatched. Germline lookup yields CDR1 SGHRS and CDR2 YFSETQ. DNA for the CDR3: TGCGCCAGCAAGTTAGCGGGAGCTCTAAATGAGCAGTTCTTC. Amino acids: CASKLAGALNEQFF.

The CDR3 DNA reads TGTGCCAGCAGTTTATCCTGGGGGGTAAGCTCTGGGGCCAACGTCCTGACTTTC. It encodes CASSLSWGVSSGANVLTF. The chain links TRBV27 to TRBJ2-6; D perhaps matches TRBD2 (6 bases). Per germline, CDR1 MNHEY and CDR2 SMNVEV (reference sequence). The CDR3 length is 18 residues. The germline V and J ends were trimmed by 0 bases and 0 bases, with 12 bases remaining between them. Filled out from reference TRBV27 and TRBJ2-6, the complete variable domain reads EAQVTQNPRYLITVTGKKLTVTCSQNMNHEYMSWYRQDPGLGLRQIYYSMNVEVTDKGDVPEGYKVSRKEKRNFPLILESPSPNQTSLYFCASSLSWGVSSGANVLTFGAGSRLTVL.

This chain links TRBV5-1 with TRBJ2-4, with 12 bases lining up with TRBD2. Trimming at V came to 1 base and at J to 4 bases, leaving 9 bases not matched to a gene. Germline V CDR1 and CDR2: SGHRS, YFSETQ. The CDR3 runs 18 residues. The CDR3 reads CASSLSQTSGGAKNIQYF. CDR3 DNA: TGCGCCAGCAGCTTGTCCCAGACTAGCGGGGGTGCAAAAAACATTCAGTACTTC.

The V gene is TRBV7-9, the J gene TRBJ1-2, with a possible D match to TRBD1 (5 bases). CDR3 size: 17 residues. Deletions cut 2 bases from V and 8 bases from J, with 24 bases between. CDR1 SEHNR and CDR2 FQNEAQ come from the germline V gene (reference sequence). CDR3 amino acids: CASSLWGLKVVGGGYTF. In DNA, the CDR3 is TGTGCCAGCAGCTTATGGGGCCTCAAGGTAGTGGGTGGCGGCTACACCTTC. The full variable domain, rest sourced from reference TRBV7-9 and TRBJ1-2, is DTGVSQNPRHKITKRGQNVTFRCDPISEHNRLYWYRQTLGQGPEFLTYFQNEAQLEKSRLLSDRFSAERPKGSFSTLEIQRTEQGDSAMYLCASSLWGLKVVGGGYTFGSGTRLTVV.

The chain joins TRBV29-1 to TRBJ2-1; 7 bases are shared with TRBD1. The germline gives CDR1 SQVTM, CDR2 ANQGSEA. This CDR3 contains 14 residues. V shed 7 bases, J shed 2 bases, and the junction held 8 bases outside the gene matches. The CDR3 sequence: CSATGTVTYNEQFF. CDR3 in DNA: TGCAGCGCGACCGGGACAGTAACCTACAATGAGCAGTTCTTC.

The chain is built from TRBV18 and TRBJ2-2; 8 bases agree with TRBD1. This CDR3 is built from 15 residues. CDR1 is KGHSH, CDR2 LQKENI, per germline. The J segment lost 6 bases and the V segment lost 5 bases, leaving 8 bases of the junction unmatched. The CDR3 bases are TGTGCCAGCTCAACCGGACAGGGTGGCGCCGGGGAGCTGTTTTTT. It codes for CASSTGQGGAGELFF.

The CDR3 nucleotides are TGTGCCAGCAGCTCGGGGGAGAACACTGAAGCTTTCTTT. The encoded protein is CASSSGENTEAFF. The chain links TRBV6-6 to TRBJ1-1; TRBD1 is a possible D gene (5 bases). The germline V and J ends were trimmed by 6 bases and 1 base, with 9 bases remaining between them. Germline lookup yields CDR1 MNHNY and CDR2 SVGAGI (reference sequence). This CDR3 comprises 13 residues.

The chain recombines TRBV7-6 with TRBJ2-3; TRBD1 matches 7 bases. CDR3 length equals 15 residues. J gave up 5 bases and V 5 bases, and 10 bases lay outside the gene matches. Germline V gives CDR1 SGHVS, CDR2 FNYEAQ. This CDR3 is CASSQGQDRVDTQYF. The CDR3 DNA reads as TGTGCCAGCAGCCAAGGACAGGACAGAGTAGATACGCAGTATTTT.

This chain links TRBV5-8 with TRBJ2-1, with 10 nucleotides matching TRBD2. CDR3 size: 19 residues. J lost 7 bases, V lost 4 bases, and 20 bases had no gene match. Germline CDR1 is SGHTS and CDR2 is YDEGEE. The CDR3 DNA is TGTGCCAGCAGCCCACCACTAGCGGGACTAACGTGGGGCTTGAATGAGCAGTTCTTC. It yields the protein CASSPPLAGLTWGLNEQFF.

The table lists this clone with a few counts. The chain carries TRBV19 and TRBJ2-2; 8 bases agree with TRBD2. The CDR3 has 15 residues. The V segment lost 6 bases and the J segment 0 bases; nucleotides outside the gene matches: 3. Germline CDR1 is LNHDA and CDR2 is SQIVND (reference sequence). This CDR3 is CASRRGVANTGELFF. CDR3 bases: TGTGCCAGTAGGCGGGGGGTCGCGAACACCGGGGAGCTGTTTTTT.

The CDR3 loop reads CASSPTGSYEQYF. CDR3 sequence (DNA): TGTGCCAGCAGCCCCACAGGGTCCTACGAGCAGTACTTC. V is TRBV6-6 and J is TRBJ2-7; D is possibly TRBD1 (6 bases). The germline gives CDR1 MNHNY, CDR2 SVGAGI (reference sequence). There are 13 residues in the CDR3. V lost 6 bases to trimming and J lost 1 base, with 10 bases between them.

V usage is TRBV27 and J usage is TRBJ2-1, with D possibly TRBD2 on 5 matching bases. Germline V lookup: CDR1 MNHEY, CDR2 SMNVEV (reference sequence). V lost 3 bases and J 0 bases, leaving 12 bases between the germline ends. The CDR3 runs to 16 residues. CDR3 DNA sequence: TGTGCCAGCAGTTTGCGCGGGTCCTACTCCTACAATGAGCAGTTCTTC. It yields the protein CASSLRGSYSYNEQFF.

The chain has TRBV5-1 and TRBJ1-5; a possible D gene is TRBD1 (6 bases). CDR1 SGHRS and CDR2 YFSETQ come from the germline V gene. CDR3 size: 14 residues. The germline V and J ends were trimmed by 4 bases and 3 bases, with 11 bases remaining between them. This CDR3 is CASSPGTNNQPQHF. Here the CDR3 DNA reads TGCGCCAGCAGCCCGGGGACAAACAATCAGCCCCAGCATTTT.

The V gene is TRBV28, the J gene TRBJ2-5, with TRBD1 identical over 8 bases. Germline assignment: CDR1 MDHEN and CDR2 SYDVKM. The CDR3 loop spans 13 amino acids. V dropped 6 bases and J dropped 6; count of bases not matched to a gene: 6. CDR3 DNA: TGTGCCAGCAGCAAGGACAGGGTAAAGACCCAGTACTTC. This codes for CASSKDRVKTQYF.

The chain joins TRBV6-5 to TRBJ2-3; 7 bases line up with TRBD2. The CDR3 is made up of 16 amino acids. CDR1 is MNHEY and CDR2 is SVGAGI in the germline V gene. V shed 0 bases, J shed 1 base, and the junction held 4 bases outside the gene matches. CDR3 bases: TGTGCCAGCAGTTACTCGGGCGCGGGGGGCACAGATACGCAGTATTTT. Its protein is CASSYSGAGGTDTQYF.

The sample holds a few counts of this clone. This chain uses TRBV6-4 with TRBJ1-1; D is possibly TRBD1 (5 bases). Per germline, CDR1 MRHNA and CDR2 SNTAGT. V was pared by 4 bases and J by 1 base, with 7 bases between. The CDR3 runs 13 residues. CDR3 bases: TGTGCCAGCAGTGTACAGGAGAACACTGAAGCTTTCTTT. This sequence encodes CASSVQENTEAFF.

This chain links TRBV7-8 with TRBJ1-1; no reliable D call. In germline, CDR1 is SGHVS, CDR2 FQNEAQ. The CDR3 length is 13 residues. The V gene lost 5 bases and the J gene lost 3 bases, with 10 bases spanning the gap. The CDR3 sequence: CASSATSDTEAFF. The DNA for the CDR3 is TGTGCCAGCAGCGCGACATCGGACACTGAAGCTTTCTTT.

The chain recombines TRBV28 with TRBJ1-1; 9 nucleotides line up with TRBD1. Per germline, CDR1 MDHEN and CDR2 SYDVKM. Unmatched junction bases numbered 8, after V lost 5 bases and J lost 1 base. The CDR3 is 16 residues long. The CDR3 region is CASSPHTGGANTEAFF. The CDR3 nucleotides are TGTGCCAGCAGTCCACACACAGGGGGCGCGAACACTGAAGCTTTCTTT.

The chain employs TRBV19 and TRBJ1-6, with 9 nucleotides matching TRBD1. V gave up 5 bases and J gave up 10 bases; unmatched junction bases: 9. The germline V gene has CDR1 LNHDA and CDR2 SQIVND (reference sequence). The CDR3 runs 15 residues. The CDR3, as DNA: TGTGCCAGTAGTCCGGGACAGGGTCGAACATCACCCCTCCACTTT. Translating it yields CASSPGQGRTSPLHF. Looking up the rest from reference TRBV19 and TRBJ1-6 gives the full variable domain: DGGITQSPKYLFRKEGQNVTLSCEQNLNHDAMYWYRQDPGQGLRLIYYSQIVNDFQKGDIAEGYSVSREKKESFPLTVTSAQKNPTAFYLCASSPGQGRTSPLHFGNGTRLTVT.

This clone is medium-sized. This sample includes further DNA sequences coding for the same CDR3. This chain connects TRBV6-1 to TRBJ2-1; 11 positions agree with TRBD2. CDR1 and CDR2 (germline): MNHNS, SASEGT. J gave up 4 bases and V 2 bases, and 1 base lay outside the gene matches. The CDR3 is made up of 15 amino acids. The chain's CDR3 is CASSELAGGYNEQFF. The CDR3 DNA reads TGTGCCAGCAGTGAACTAGCGGGGGGTTACAATGAGCAGTTCTTC.

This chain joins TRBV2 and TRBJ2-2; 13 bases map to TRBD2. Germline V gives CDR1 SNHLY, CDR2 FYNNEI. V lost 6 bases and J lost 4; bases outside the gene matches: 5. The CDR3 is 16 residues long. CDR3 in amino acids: CASRRGLAGFTGELFF. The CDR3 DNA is TGTGCCAGCAGGAGGGGACTAGCGGGGTTCACCGGGGAGCTGTTTTTT.